This T cell receptor (beta chain) emerged from a study of cytomegalovirus exposure and HLA in healthy donors. General study points: An analysis done earlier found most TCR beta V segments productive about 87% or about 30% of the time. CMV serostatus stood as the only immune exposure information on hand. The study labeled fewer than 200 TCR beta chains cytomegalovirus-associated.

The PCR was carried out with 60 Vbeta primers and 13 Jbeta primers. The protocol was immunoSEQ multiplex PCR, while the TCRdb copy is restricted to in-frame clones and leaves out a portion. The sample includes 150,000 or so clones, over 75% of them seen just once. V lost 0 bases, J lost 3 bases, and 7 bases stayed unmatched. The germline gives CDR1 SGHNT, CDR2 YENEEA. The CDR3 is made up of 17 amino acids. This clone was observed once. Its matching antigen is unknown. Material: PBMCs. The genes are TRBV11-3 and TRBJ2-3, with 9 nucleotides matching TRBD2. This TCR was recovered from a man aged 25 to 40 in good health and CMV-seropositive. DNA for the CDR3: TGTGCCAGCAGCTTAGATACGCTAGCGGGAAGGACAGATACGCAGTATTTT. Its protein is CASSLDTLAGRTDTQYF.